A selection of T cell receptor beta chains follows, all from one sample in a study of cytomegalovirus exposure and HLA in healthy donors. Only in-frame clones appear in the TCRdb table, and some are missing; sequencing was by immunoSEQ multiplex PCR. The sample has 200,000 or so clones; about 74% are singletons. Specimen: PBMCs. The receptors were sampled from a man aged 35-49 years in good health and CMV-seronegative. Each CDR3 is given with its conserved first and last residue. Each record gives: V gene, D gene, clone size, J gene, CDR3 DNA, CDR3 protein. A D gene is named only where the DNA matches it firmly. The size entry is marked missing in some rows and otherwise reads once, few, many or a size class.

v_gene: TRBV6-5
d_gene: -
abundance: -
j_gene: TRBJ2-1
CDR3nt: TGTGCCAGCAGGTTCCTCCATGAGCAGTTCTTC
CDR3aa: CASRFLHEQFF

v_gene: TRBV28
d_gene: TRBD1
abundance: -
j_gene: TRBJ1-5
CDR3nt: TGTGCCAGCAGTTTAGTCCGGGACAGCTATAGCAATCAGCCCCAGCATTTT
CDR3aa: CASSLVRDSYSNQPQHF

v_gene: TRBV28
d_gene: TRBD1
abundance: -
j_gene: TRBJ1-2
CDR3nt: TGTGCCAGCAGTTTACCCGACAGGGGCGGCTACACCTTC
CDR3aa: CASSLPDRGGYTF

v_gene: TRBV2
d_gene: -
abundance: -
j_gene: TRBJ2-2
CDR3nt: TGTGCCAGCAGTGAACACAAAGTCTCTGTAACCGGGGAGCTGTTTTTT
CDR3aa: CASSEHKVSVTGELFF

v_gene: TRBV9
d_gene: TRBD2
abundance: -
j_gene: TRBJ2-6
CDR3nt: TGTGCCAGCAGCGTGGGACTAGCGGGGGGCACCAGCTCTGGGGCCAACGTCCTGACTTTC
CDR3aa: CASSVGLAGGTSSGANVLTF

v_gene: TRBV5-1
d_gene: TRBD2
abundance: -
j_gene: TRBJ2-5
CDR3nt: TGCGCCAGCAGCTTGGGGTCTAGCGGGGAAGAGACCCAGTACTTC
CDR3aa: CASSLGSSGEETQYF

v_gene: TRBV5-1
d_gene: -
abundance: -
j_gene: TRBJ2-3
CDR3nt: TGCGCCAGCAGCTCCCGTCCAGACACAGATACGCAGTATTTT
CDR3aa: CASSSRPDTDTQYF

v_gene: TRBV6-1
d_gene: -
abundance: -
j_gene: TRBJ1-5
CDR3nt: TGTGCCAGCAGTGGGGGACGAAGCGGGGGTCAGCCCCAGCATTTT
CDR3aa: CASSGGRSGGQPQHF

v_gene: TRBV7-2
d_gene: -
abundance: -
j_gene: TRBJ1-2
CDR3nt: TGTGCCAGCAGCTTTACGGGAAATGGCTACACCTTC
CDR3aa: CASSFTGNGYTF

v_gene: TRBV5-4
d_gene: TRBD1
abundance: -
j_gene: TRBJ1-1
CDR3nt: TGTGCCAGCGTGGGACAGCTGAACACTGAAGCTTTCTTT
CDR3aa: CASVGQLNTEAFF

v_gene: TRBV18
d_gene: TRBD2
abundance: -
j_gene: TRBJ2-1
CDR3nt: TGTGCCAGCTCACCAGGCGGGAGGGCCTTCTACAATGAGCAGTTCTTC
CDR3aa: CASSPGGRAFYNEQFF

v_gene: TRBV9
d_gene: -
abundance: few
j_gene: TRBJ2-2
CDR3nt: TGTGCCAGCAGCGTGGGGGGTTCTCGAAACACCGGGGAGCTGTTTTTT
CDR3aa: CASSVGGSRNTGELFF

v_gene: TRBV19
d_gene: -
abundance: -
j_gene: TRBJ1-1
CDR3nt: TGTGCCTCTTCGACAGGACCAAGCACTGAAGCTTTCTTT
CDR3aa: CASSTGPSTEAFF

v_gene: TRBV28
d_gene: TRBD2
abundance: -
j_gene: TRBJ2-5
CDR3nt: TGTGCCAGCACTAGCGGACTCCAAGAGACCCAGTACTTC
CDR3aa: CASTSGLQETQYF

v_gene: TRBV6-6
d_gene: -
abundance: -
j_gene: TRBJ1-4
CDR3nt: TGTGCCAGCAGTTACTCCGCCAGGTGGGAAAAACTGTTTTTT
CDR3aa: CASSYSARWEKLFF

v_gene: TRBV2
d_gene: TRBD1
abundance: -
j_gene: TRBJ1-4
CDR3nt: TGTGCCACCCAACAGGGGACGAGTGGGGGCTCTAATGAAAAACTGTTTTTT
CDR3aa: CATQQGTSGGSNEKLFF

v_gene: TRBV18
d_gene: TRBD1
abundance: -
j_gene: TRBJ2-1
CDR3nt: TGTGCCAGCTCCCCCGACAGGGACAGCTCCTACAATGAGCAGTTCTTC
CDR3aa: CASSPDRDSSYNEQFF

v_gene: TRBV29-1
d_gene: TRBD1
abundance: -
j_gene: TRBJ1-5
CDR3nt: TGCAGCGACCTACAGGGGATAAACAATCAGCCCCAGCATTTT
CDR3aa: CSDLQGINNQPQHF